One sample yielded the 29 T cell receptor beta chains listed below, sequenced in a study of identical twins (dated by TCRdb to the mid-2010s). Receptor libraries were prepared by 5' RACE. The reads were generated on an Illumina HiSeq 2000. Clones were called with MiXCR by TCRdb after fastp trimmed the public reads at Q25, and only in-frame beta chains were retained. CDR3 protein sequences are deduplicated, and each keeps its most common genes and DNA. For this sample there are some 690,000 distinct CDR3 sequences; around 20% appear just once. The leading ten clones occupy 4.3% of the sample. The same data also went into a second study, on T cells expressing NK-cell markers.

Sequenced: PBMCs. The source is a woman between 18 and 29 years old in good health.

The chain links TRBV29-1 to TRBJ2-7, with TRBD1 matching over 8 bases. With 5 bases clipped from V and 3 bases from J, the junction kept 3 bases outside the gene matches. The CDR3 sequence is 12 residues long. Germline V gene lookup returns CDR1 SQVTM and CDR2 ANQGSEA. The CDR3 DNA sequence: TGCAGCGTTCTGGACAGGGTCTACGAGCAGTACTTC. Amino acid sequence: CSVLDRVYEQYF.

The chain joins TRBV12-3 or TRBV12-4 to TRBJ1-6; D unresolved. V lost 6 bases, J lost 9 bases, and 6 bases lay in between. The CDR3 sequence is 11 residues long. DNA of the CDR3: TGTGCCAGCAGCGCCTCTTCACCCCTCCACTTT. Translating gives CASSASSPLHF.

The chain carries TRBV7-9 and TRBJ1-2; no clear D gene. From germline, CDR1 is SEHNR and CDR2 FQNEAQ (reference sequence). The CDR3 is 12 amino acids. Between the trimmed V and J ends, which lost 8 bases and 4 bases, there was a span of 11 bases. The CDR3 reads CASSASRYGYTF. As DNA, the CDR3 is TGTGCCAGCTCGGCCAGCCGCTATGGCTACACCTTC.

This clonotype appeared many times. The rearrangement links TRBV29-1 to TRBJ2-3; a possible D gene is TRBD1 (6 bases). Between the trimmed V and J ends, which lost 7 bases and 2 bases, there was a span of 16 bases. CDR3 length equals 14 residues. The germline V gene has CDR1 SQVTM and CDR2 ANQGSEA. CDR3: CSGTGTGPTDTQYF. Written as DNA, the CDR3 is TGCAGCGGAACAGGGACGGGACCCACAGATACGCAGTATTTT.

This clonotype was seen only a few times. The gene calls are TRBV5-1 and TRBJ2-3; 12 bases fit TRBD1. Germline lookup yields CDR1 SGHRS and CDR2 YFSETQ. This CDR3 comprises 18 residues. V was clipped by 2 bases and J by 6 bases; unmatched bases: 13. As DNA, the CDR3 is TGCGCCAGCAGCTTTGCCCCGGGACAGGGGGCGTCTTTGGATACGCAGTATTTT. Its translation is CASSFAPGQGASLDTQYF.

This clonotype was seen more than once but under ten times. The chain links TRBV12-3 or TRBV12-4 to TRBJ2-7, with 11 bases that match TRBD1. This CDR3 comprises 14 residues. The V gene end was trimmed by 7 bases and the J gene end by 3 bases; junction bases not matched to a gene: 5. CDR3 amino acids: CASTGQGASYEQYF. Written as DNA, the CDR3 is TGTGCCAGCACCGGACAGGGGGCGAGCTACGAGCAGTACTTC.

This clonotype was seen a few times. J is TRBJ2-5 and V is TRBV27; 11 bases are a match to TRBD2. The CDR3 loop spans 18 amino acids. Losses at the gene ends were 5 bases for V and 5 bases for J; bases not matched to a gene: 16. Germline CDR1 reads MNHEY; CDR2 reads SMNVEV (reference sequence). CDR3 sequence (DNA): TGTGCCAGCAGTCTTCGGACCTTAGCGGGGGGGGTCCACGAGACCCAGTACTTC. Translation gives CASSLRTLAGGVHETQYF.

This clonotype has a count of ten or more. The gene calls are TRBV6-1 and TRBJ2-3; 9 nucleotides agree with TRBD1. Germline trimming cut 11 bases from V and 3 bases from J; bases unmatched to any gene: 12. The CDR3 contains 15 residues. Germline V lookup: CDR1 MNHNS, CDR2 SASEGT. Here the CDR3 reads CAVTTGGEGTDTQYF. For the CDR3, the DNA is TGTGCCGTCACTACAGGGGGCGAAGGGACAGATACGCAGTATTTT.

The genes are TRBV3-1 and TRBJ2-1, with 13 bases lining up with TRBD2. This CDR3 comprises 21 residues. The ends lost 4 bases at V and 7 bases at J; junction bases unmatched: 22. Germline V gene lookup returns CDR1 LGHDT and CDR2 YNNKEL (reference sequence). The CDR3 sequence: CASSPPGLLAGGPYLLNEQFF. The CDR3 DNA reads TGTGCCAGCAGCCCCCCAGGCCTACTAGCGGGGGGGCCTTATCTGCTAAATGAGCAGTTCTTC.

This chain uses TRBV13 with TRBJ2-2, with TRBD1 matching 7 bases. This CDR3 is 17 amino acids long. J gave up 5 bases and V 2 bases, and 11 bases lay outside the gene matches. Germline V gives CDR1 PRHDT, CDR2 FYEKMQ (reference sequence). CDR3 in DNA: TGTGCCAGCAGCTTAAGTGGACAGGTGGTCGAGACCGGGGAGCTGTTTTTT. Translating it yields CASSLSGQVVETGELFF.

This clonotype has a count of ten or more. The chain couples TRBV12-3 or TRBV12-4 to TRBJ1-2; D not resolved. Trimming removed 2 bases from V and 4 bases from J, with 8 bases in between. The CDR3 consists of 13 residues. Here the CDR3 DNA reads TGTGCCAGCAGTTTAATAGGGCTCTATGGCTACACCTTC. Its protein product is CASSLIGLYGYTF.

This clonotype was observed a handful of times. The chain couples TRBV6-1 to TRBJ2-1, with D perhaps matching TRBD1 (6 bases). V was shortened by 6 bases and J by 8 bases, with 14 bases between the two germline ends. Germline CDR1 is MNHNS and CDR2 is SASEGT. This CDR3 has 13 amino acids. In DNA form, the CDR3 reads TGTGCCAGCAGACCCTTCAGGGGCGATGAGCAGTTCTTC. Residues: CASRPFRGDEQFF.

This clonotype was counted ten times or more. The chain joins TRBV20-1 to TRBJ2-1, with D perhaps given as TRBD1 or TRBD2 (6 bases each). The CDR3 spans 15 residues. V shed 5 bases and J shed 9 bases, with 23 bases lying between them. Germline V lookup: CDR1 DFQATT, CDR2 SNEGSKA (reference sequence). The CDR3 here is CSAADKGDFASEQFF. CDR3 coding DNA: TGCAGTGCTGCAGATAAGGGGGACTTCGCAAGTGAGCAGTTCTTC.

The chain joins TRBV11-2 to TRBJ1-1; TRBD1 matches at 9 bases. V trimming: 4 bases; J trimming: 5 bases; junction bases outside the gene matches: 5. CDR3 length: 14 residues. Germline lookup yields CDR1 SGHAT and CDR2 FQNNGV. DNA for the CDR3: TGTGCCAGCAGCTGGCGGACAGGGGAGACTGAAGCTTTCTTT. Residues: CASSWRTGETEAFF.

The gene calls are TRBV7-7 and TRBJ2-5; TRBD2 is a possible D gene (5 bases). Germline-derived CDR1 and CDR2 are SSHAT and FNYEAQ (reference sequence). This CDR3 has 14 amino acids. The V gene lost 3 bases and the J gene lost 0 bases, with 8 bases spanning the gap. The CDR3 sequence: CASSFPGYQETQYF. Here the CDR3 DNA reads TGTGCCAGCAGCTTCCCGGGGTACCAAGAGACCCAGTACTTC.

This clonotype was seen many times. This chain links TRBV5-1 with TRBJ1-6; 8 bases line up with TRBD1. Germline V lookup: CDR1 SGHRS, CDR2 YFSETQ. The CDR3 runs to 17 residues. Trimming at V came to 7 bases and at J to 1 base, leaving 10 bases not matched to a gene. CDR3 residues: CASGDGQGGSYNSPLHF. The CDR3 DNA is TGCGCCAGCGGAGACGGACAGGGAGGGTCCTATAATTCACCCCTCCACTTT.

Turning to this clonotype: At one end the junction does not follow the germline gene, possibly because of a read error. The chain employs TRBV7-9 and TRBJ2-2; D is undetermined. CDR3 length: 11 amino acids. Germline loops: CDR1 SEHNR, CDR2 FQNEAQ (reference sequence). Here the CDR3 DNA reads TGTGCCACCAGCTTCTCCCGGGAGCTGTTTTTT. Translating gives CATSFSRELFF.

The CDR3 loop reads CASSYSRAQTEAFF. DNA of the CDR3: TGTGCCAGCAGTTACTCGAGGGCCCAAACTGAAGCTTTCTTT. The J gene is TRBJ1-1, the V gene TRBV6-5; D not resolved. The CDR3 totals 14 residues. Germline V gene sequence: CDR1 MNHEY, CDR2 SVGAGI. The ends were cut back, 0 bases at V and 5 bases at J, with 10 bases in the middle.

This clonotype has more than one count but fewer than ten. V gene TRBV10-3 combines with J gene TRBJ1-1; 8 nucleotides align to TRBD1. The J segment lost 10 bases and the V segment lost 0 bases, leaving 16 bases of the junction unmatched. CDR1 is ENHRY and CDR2 is SYGVKD in the germline V gene. CDR3 length: 17 residues. CDR3 amino acids: CAISESLIGTGTSGAFF. The CDR3 DNA is TGTGCCATCAGTGAGTCGTTAATCGGGACAGGCACGTCTGGAGCTTTCTTT.

V is TRBV10-3 and J is TRBJ1-1; D is perhaps TRBD1 (6 bases). V gave up 8 bases and J gave up 2 bases, with 15 bases separating them. Germline CDR1 reads ENHRY; CDR2 reads SYGVKD. This CDR3 has 14 amino acids. The CDR3 DNA reads as TGTGCCATCCCGGGGGGGCCGGGAAACACTGAAGCTTTCTTT. Protein: CAIPGGPGNTEAFF.

The J gene is TRBJ2-1, the V gene TRBV10-3; D possibly corresponds to TRBD2 (5 bases). The CDR3 is 13 amino acids. Trimming removed 4 bases at V and 9 bases at J, with 13 bases between. Germline CDR1 and CDR2: ENHRY and SYGVKD. The CDR3 sequence: CAISGTSEGEQFF. CDR3 nucleotide sequence: TGTGCCATCAGTGGCACGTCCGAGGGTGAGCAGTTCTTC.

The gene calls are TRBV20-1 and TRBJ2-2; 8 positions agree with TRBD2. CDR1 is DFQATT and CDR2 is SNEGSKA in the germline V gene (reference sequence). The CDR3 sequence is 14 residues long. V was clipped by 7 bases and J by 2 bases; unmatched bases: 6. The CDR3 reads CSVQGLDNTGELFF. As DNA, the CDR3 is TGCAGTGTCCAGGGACTAGACAACACCGGGGAGCTGTTTTTT.

The chain uses TRBV4-3 and TRBJ2-1, with D unresolved. V was cut by 2 bases and J by 1 base, with 9 bases left in between. Germline CDR1 and CDR2: LGHNA and YSLEER. The CDR3 contains 15 residues. The CDR3 nucleotides are TGCGCCAGCAGCCAATCTGCGGATTCCTACAATGAGCAGTTCTTC. Protein product: CASSQSADSYNEQFF.

This clonotype has only a few counts. The chain joins TRBV7-8 to TRBJ1-1; D call uncertain. The CDR3 totals 14 residues. The V gene's germline CDR1 is SGHVS and CDR2 FQNEAQ. Trimming removed 0 bases at V and 1 base at J, with 6 bases between. The CDR3 DNA is TGTGCCAGCAGCTTAGCCCTAGGGAACACTGAAGCTTTCTTT. Amino acid sequence: CASSLALGNTEAFF.

This clonotype occurred many times. The chain links TRBV5-1 to TRBJ2-7; 12 positions match TRBD2. CDR1 is SGHRS and CDR2 is YFSETQ in the germline V gene. Trimming removed 4 bases from V and 0 bases from J; junction bases left unmatched: 14. The CDR3 runs to 19 residues. This CDR3 is CASSTRSSLAGGPSYEQYF. CDR3 nucleotide sequence: TGCGCCAGCAGCACCCGAAGTAGCCTAGCGGGGGGGCCCTCCTACGAGCAGTACTTC.

The chain has TRBV7-9 and TRBJ2-5; 7 nucleotides align to TRBD2. The J segment lost 4 bases and the V segment lost 5 bases, leaving 13 bases of the junction unmatched. The CDR3 is 16 residues long. Germline V CDR1 and CDR2: SEHNR, FQNEAQ (reference sequence). In nucleotides, the CDR3 is TGTGCCAGCAGCCGGATCTTGGCGGGGGTGCGAGAGACCCAGTACTTC. Amino acids: CASSRILAGVRETQYF.

This chain links TRBV20-1 with TRBJ2-4, with D unresolved. Germline assignment: CDR1 DFQATT and CDR2 SNEGSKA (reference sequence). This CDR3 contains 14 residues. The V end lost 3 bases, the J end lost 3 bases, and 12 bases lay between the germline ends. The CDR3 DNA sequence: TGCAGTGCTAGTCAAAGAGACGGCAAAAACATTCAGTACTTC. Translating it yields CSASQRDGKNIQYF.

This clonotype was seen more than once but under ten times. V and J are TRBV20-1 and TRBJ2-1; D is unclear. Looked up from germline, CDR1 is DFQATT and CDR2 is SNEGSKA (reference sequence). Trimming stripped 3 bases from V and 2 bases from J, with 20 bases between. CDR3 length equals 17 residues. The CDR3 reads CSASLTPHSSTYNEQFF. The CDR3, as DNA: TGCAGTGCTAGCTTGACCCCCCATAGTTCCACCTACAATGAGCAGTTCTTC.

The chain has TRBV5-1 and TRBJ2-2; D possibly matches TRBD1 or TRBD2 (5 bases each). Germline V lookup: CDR1 SGHRS, CDR2 YFSETQ. V was pared by 2 bases and J by 5 bases, with 13 bases between. The CDR3 runs to 15 residues. The CDR3 DNA sequence: TGCGCCAGCAGCTTTACCCAGGGACGAACCGGGGAGCTGTTTTTT. It translates to CASSFTQGRTGELFF. Based on the CDR3 plus reference TRBV5-1 and TRBJ2-2, the full variable domain is KAGVTQTPRYLIKTRGQQVTLSCSPISGHRSVSWYQQTPGQGLQFLFEYFSETQRNKGNFPGRFSGRQFSNSRSEMNVSTLELGDSALYLCASSFTQGRTGELFFGEGSRLTVL.